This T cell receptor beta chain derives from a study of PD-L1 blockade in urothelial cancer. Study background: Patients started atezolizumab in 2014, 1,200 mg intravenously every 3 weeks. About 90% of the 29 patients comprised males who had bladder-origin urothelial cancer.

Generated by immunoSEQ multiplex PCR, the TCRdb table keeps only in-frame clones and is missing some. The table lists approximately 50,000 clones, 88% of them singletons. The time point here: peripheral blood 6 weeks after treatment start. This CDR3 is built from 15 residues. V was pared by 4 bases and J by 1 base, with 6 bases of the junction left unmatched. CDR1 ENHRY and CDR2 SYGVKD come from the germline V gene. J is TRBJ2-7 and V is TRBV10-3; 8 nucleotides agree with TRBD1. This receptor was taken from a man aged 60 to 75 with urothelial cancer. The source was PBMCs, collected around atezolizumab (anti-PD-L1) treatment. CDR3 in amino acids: CAISVTGDRSYEQYF. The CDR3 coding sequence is TGTGCCATCAGTGTGACAGGGGACCGATCCTACGAGCAGTACTTC.